This TCR beta chain was documented in a study of identical twins. General study findings and limits: Monozygotic twin pairs showed more out-of-frame TCR alpha sharing than models estimated.

TCRdb passed the 5' RACE reads through MiXCR, listing each CDR3 protein once. Found here are hundreds of thousands of distinct CDR3 sequences, less than 8% of them singletons; the top ten hold less than 2.5%. Healthy Caucasians provided all donations. A word on this clonotype: Its specificity is unknown. Because the CDR3's place on the DNA is in doubt, the DNA is left out and the CDR3 is given as listed by TCRdb.

The CDR3 is made up of 18 amino acids, end residues included. The germline gives CDR1 KGHDR, CDR2 SFDVKD. These data were also reused for a study on yellow fever vaccine responses in identical twins.

This TCR was sampled from a woman aged 18-29 years in good health. The sample consisted of memory (CD45RO+) T cells sorted from blood. The gene calls are TRBV24-1 and TRBJ2-1; TRBD2, as called in the table, went unchecked against the DNA. CDR3 sequence reads: CATSVAGGSSGSLGRLFF.